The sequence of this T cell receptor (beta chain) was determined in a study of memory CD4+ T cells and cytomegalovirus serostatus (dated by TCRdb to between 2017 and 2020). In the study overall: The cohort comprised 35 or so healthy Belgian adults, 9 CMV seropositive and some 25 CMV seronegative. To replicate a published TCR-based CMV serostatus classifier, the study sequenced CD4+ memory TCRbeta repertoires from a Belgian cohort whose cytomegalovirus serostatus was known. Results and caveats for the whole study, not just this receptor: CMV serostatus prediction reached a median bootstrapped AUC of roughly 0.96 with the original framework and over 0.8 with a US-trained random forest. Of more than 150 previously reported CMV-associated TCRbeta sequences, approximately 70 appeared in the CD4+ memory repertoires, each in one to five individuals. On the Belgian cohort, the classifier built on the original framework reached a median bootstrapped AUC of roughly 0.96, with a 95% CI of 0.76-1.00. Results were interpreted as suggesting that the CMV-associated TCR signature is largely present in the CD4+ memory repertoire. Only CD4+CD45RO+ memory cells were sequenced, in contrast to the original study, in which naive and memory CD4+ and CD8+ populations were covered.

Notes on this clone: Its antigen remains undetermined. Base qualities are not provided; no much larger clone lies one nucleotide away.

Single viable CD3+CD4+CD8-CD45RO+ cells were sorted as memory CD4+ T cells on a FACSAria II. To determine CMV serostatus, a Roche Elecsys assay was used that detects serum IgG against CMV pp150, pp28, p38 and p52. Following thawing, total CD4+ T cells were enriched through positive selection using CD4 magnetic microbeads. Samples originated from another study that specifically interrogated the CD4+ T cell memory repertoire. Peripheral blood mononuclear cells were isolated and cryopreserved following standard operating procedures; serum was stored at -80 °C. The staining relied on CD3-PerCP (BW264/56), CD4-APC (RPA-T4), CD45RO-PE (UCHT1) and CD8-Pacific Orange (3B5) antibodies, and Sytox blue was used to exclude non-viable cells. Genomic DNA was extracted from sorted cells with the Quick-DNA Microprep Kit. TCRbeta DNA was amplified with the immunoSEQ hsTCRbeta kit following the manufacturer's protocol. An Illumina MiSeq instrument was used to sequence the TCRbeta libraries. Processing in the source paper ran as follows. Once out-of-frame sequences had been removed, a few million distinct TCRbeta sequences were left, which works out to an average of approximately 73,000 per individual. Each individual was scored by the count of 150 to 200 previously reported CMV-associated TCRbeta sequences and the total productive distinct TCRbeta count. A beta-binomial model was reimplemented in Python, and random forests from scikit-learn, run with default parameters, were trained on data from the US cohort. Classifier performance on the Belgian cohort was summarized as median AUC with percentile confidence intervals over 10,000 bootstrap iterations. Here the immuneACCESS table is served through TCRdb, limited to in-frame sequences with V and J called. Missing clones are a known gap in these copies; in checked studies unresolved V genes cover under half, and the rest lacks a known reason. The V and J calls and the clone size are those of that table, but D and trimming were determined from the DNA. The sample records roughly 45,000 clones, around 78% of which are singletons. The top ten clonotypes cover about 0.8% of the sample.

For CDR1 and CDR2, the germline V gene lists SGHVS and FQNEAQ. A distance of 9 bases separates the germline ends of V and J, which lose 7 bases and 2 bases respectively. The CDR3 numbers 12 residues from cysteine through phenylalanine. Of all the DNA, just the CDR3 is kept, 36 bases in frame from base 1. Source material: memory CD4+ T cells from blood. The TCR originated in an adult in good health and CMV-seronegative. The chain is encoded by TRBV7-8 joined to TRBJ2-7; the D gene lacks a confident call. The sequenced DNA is TGTGCCAGCACAGAGACGGCCTACGAGCAGTACTTC. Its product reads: CASTETAYEQYF.